Listed below are T cell receptor beta chains from one sample, sequenced in a study of cytomegalovirus exposure and HLA in healthy donors. Here immunoSEQ multiplex PCR was the method, and the copy in TCRdb shows in-frame clones only, minus some. In the table there are 150,000 to 200,000 clones, roughly four fifths of which are singletons. The material sequenced was PBMCs. The source is a girl aged 5-17 years in good health and CMV-seropositive. Each CDR3 is given with its conserved first and last residue. The order of the fields is V gene, D gene, J gene, CDR3 length, clone size, CDR3 DNA, CDR3 protein. The D gene is left open where the match is weak. For some rows the clone size is stated as once, few or many, or as a class when expanded; others skip it.

V: TRBV6-6
D: -
J: TRBJ2-7
length: 15
size: once
DNA: TGTGCCAGCAGTTGGTTTGCAGCCCAGGCCTACGAGCAGTACTTC
CDR3: CASSWFAAQAYEQYF

V: TRBV27
D: TRBD1
J: TRBJ2-7
length: 14
size: -
DNA: TGTGCCAGCAGTTTACGGACAGGGGCTGACGAGCAGTACTTC
CDR3: CASSLRTGADEQYF

V: TRBV27
D: TRBD2
J: TRBJ2-5
length: 15
size: -
DNA: TGTGCCAGCAGTGCCCTAGCGGGGGCCTTAGAGACCCAGTACTTC
CDR3: CASSALAGALETQYF

V: TRBV12-2
D: -
J: TRBJ1-4
length: 16
size: few
DNA: TGTGCAAGTCGCATCCTCCGGGGGGCTGGTAATGAAAAACTGTTTTTT
CDR3: CASRILRGAGNEKLFF

V: TRBV5-4
D: TRBD2
J: TRBJ2-5
length: 14
size: -
DNA: TGTGCCAGCAGCTACCGGGGGGGCCAAGAGACCCAGTACTTC
CDR3: CASSYRGGQETQYF

V: TRBV7-9
D: TRBD2
J: TRBJ2-7
length: 16
size: once
DNA: TGTTCCAGCAGCGGTAGAGGTGCTAGCGGAACCTACGAGCAGTACTTC
CDR3: CSSSGRGASGTYEQYF

V: TRBV7-8
D: TRBD1
J: TRBJ1-1
length: 15
size: -
DNA: TGTGCCAGCAGCTTGAACAGGGGGATGAACACTGAAGCTTTCTTT
CDR3: CASSLNRGMNTEAFF

V: TRBV4-1
D: TRBD1
J: TRBJ1-4
length: 15
size: -
DNA: TGCGCCAGCAGCCAAGCCGGGACAGGGGGTGAAAAACTGTTTTTT
CDR3: CASSQAGTGGEKLFF

V: TRBV14
D: TRBD1
J: TRBJ2-7
length: 14
size: -
DNA: TGTGCCAGCAGCCTCGGGACAGGGACGTACGAGCAGTACTTC
CDR3: CASSLGTGTYEQYF

V: TRBV30
D: TRBD2
J: TRBJ2-1
length: 15
size: -
DNA: TGTGCCTGGGGTCGGTCGCGGGGGGGCTGGAGTGAGCAGTTCTTC
CDR3: CAWGRSRGGWSEQFF

V: TRBV2
D: -
J: TRBJ2-2
length: 16
size: -
DNA: TGTGCCAGCAGTGCGGAGGGAGGCGTAAACACCGGGGAGCTGTTTTTT
CDR3: CASSAEGGVNTGELFF

V: TRBV30
D: TRBD2
J: TRBJ2-4
length: 14
size: once
DNA: TGTGCCTGGAGTGTACCCAGCGGGGGGAACATTCAGTACTTC
CDR3: CAWSVPSGGNIQYF

V: TRBV29-1
D: -
J: TRBJ2-5
length: 13
size: -
DNA: TGCAGCGTTGAAAAAGCGACCCAAGAGACCCAGTACTTC
CDR3: CSVEKATQETQYF

V: TRBV19
D: -
J: TRBJ2-7
length: 14
size: -
DNA: TGTGCCAGTAGTCAGTACCCCAGCTCCTACGAGCAGTACTTC
CDR3: CASSQYPSSYEQYF

V: TRBV14
D: TRBD1
J: TRBJ1-1
length: 16
size: -
DNA: TGTGCCAGCAGCCTCCCACAGGGGGCTGGGCAACCTGAAGCTTTCTTT
CDR3: CASSLPQGAGQPEAFF

V: TRBV7-9
D: -
J: TRBJ2-5
length: 14
size: -
DNA: TGTGCCAGCAGCTTAATTGAGGCCCAAGAGACCCAGTACTTC
CDR3: CASSLIEAQETQYF

V: TRBV2
D: TRBD1
J: TRBJ1-1
length: 17
size: few
DNA: TGTGCCAGCAGTTGGGACAGGACCGTCCTCGAGGACACTGAAGCTTTCTTT
CDR3: CASSWDRTVLEDTEAFF

V: TRBV19
D: TRBD1
J: TRBJ2-7
length: 15
size: -
DNA: TGTGCCAGTAGTTCACACGGGACAGGGGTCCCCGAGCAGTACTTC
CDR3: CASSSHGTGVPEQYF

V: TRBV6-1
D: -
J: TRBJ1-2
length: 14
size: -
DNA: TGTGCCAGCAGTGAACTAGGAGTTAACTATGGCTACACCTTC
CDR3: CASSELGVNYGYTF

V: TRBV6-1
D: -
J: TRBJ2-7
length: 13
size: -
DNA: TGTGCCAGCAGTGAGGCGGGCCCCTACGAGCAGTACTTC
CDR3: CASSEAGPYEQYF

V: TRBV6-6
D: -
J: TRBJ1-2
length: 14
size: once
DNA: TGTGCCAGCAGCTCCGACGGTTCGGGCTATGGCTACACCTTC
CDR3: CASSSDGSGYGYTF

V: TRBV14
D: -
J: TRBJ1-2
length: 15
size: -
DNA: TGTGCCAGCAGCCCGGGATTTACAGCTAACTATGGCTACACCTTC
CDR3: CASSPGFTANYGYTF

V: TRBV10-1
D: TRBD1
J: TRBJ2-1
length: 15
size: once
DNA: TGCGCCAGCAGTGAGCAAGGGACAGACTACAATGAGCAGTTCTTC
CDR3: CASSEQGTDYNEQFF

V: TRBV6-1
D: TRBD1
J: TRBJ2-5
length: 14
size: -
DNA: TGTGCCAGCAGGGGGACAGGCTTGCAAGAGACCCAGTACTTC
CDR3: CASRGTGLQETQYF

V: TRBV6-6
D: TRBD2
J: TRBJ2-7
length: 12
size: -
DNA: TGTGCCTCAGCTAGCGGGGGCTGGGAGCAGTACTTC
CDR3: CASASGGWEQYF

V: TRBV19
D: -
J: TRBJ1-5
length: 13
size: -
DNA: TGTGCCAGTAGTTCCCGGGAGAATCAGCCCCAGCATTTT
CDR3: CASSSRENQPQHF

V: TRBV27
D: TRBD1
J: TRBJ1-1
length: 20
size: -
DNA: TGTGCCAGCAGTTACAAACCACCGGCGGGGACAGAAAAAAGGAACACTGAAGCTTTCTTT
CDR3: CASSYKPPAGTEKRNTEAFF

V: TRBV6-6
D: -
J: TRBJ1-5
length: 15
size: -
DNA: TGTGCCAGCAGGGGGACACAGAGCAGCAATCAGCCCCAGCATTTT
CDR3: CASRGTQSSNQPQHF

V: TRBV6-1
D: -
J: TRBJ1-5
length: 15
size: -
DNA: TGTGCCAGCAGTGAAATAACAGGGAGCAATCAGCCCCAGCATTTT
CDR3: CASSEITGSNQPQHF

V: TRBV27
D: TRBD2
J: TRBJ2-3
length: 16
size: -
DNA: TGTGCCAGCAGAACCATTTCGGGGGGGCTGATAGATACGCAGTATTTT
CDR3: CASRTISGGLIDTQYF

V: TRBV7-9
D: TRBD1
J: TRBJ1-4
length: 16
size: -
DNA: TGTGCCAGCAGCTTTTTAGCCGGGACAGGGGGCTTCAAACTGTTTTTT
CDR3: CASSFLAGTGGFKLFF

V: TRBV28
D: TRBD1
J: TRBJ1-6
length: 15
size: -
DNA: TGTGCCAGCAGTTTAGGGGGGACAGGGGATTCACCCCTCCACTTT
CDR3: CASSLGGTGDSPLHF

V: TRBV14
D: -
J: TRBJ2-7
length: 15
size: -
DNA: TGTGCCAGCAGCCAAGTTGGCAGGGAAATCTACGAGCAGTACTTC
CDR3: CASSQVGREIYEQYF

V: TRBV30
D: TRBD1
J: TRBJ1-1
length: 13
size: -
DNA: TGTGCCTGGAGTTCGACAGGGGGGGTGGAAGCTTTCTTT
CDR3: CAWSSTGGVEAFF

V: TRBV14
D: TRBD1
J: TRBJ2-7
length: 13
size: -
DNA: TGTGCCAGCAGCCGGGACAGGGGTTACGAGCAGTACTTC
CDR3: CASSRDRGYEQYF

V: TRBV6-1
D: TRBD1
J: TRBJ2-3
length: 15
size: -
DNA: TGTGCCAGCAGTGAAGGGGACAGTCATGTAGATACGCAGTATTTT
CDR3: CASSEGDSHVDTQYF

V: TRBV28
D: -
J: TRBJ1-2
length: 14
size: -
DNA: TGTGCCAGCAGTTTAAGACAGGAAAACTATGGCTACACCTTC
CDR3: CASSLRQENYGYTF

V: TRBV4-2
D: -
J: TRBJ2-2
length: 17
size: -
DNA: TGTGCCAGCAGCCAAGCGGGGGACCCTATCCCCACCGGGGAGCTGTTTTTT
CDR3: CASSQAGDPIPTGELFF

V: TRBV10-3
D: TRBD1
J: TRBJ1-4
length: 12
size: few
DNA: TGTGCCATCAGTGGCGACAGGGGTGCATTGTTTTTT
CDR3: CAISGDRGALFF